This T cell receptor (beta chain) was profiled in a study of blood T cell repertoires in COVID-19. Looking at the study overall: The origin of the acute and convalescent COVID-19 samples was the United States, Italy and Spain.

Authors' processing steps: Reference gene primer amplification in the assay estimated nucleated cell counts. Profiled with immunoSEQ multiplex PCR; TCRdb holds only in-frame clones, not every one. D and trimming were read from the DNA, whereas the V and J calls and clone size are those reported in that table. The sample lists approximately 110,000 clones; under 90% were seen once. This sequence was found in a woman aged 50 to 60 with acute or convalescent COVID-19. What was sequenced was peripheral blood.

This chain's CDR3 is CASRDSLADYGYTF. The CDR3 DNA is TGCGCCAGCAGAGACTCCCTCGCCGACTATGGCTACACCTTC. This sequence joins TRBV5-1 and TRBJ1-2; no clear D. The CDR3 sequence is 14 residues long. V was clipped by 5 bases and J by 3 bases, with 14 bases between them. The V gene's germline CDR1 is SGHRS and CDR2 YFSETQ.